Listed here are 18 T cell receptor beta chains from one sample, sequenced in a study of blood T cell repertoires in COVID-19. Libraries were prepared by immunoSEQ multiplex PCR; TCRdb keeps only in-frame clonotypes and omits some of them. The sample lists 340,000 or so clones, roughly 84% occurring once. The sequenced sample consisted of peripheral blood. Receptors were obtained from a man aged 50-60 years with active or convalescent COVID-19.

This clone was detected only once. The V and J genes are TRBV2 and TRBJ1-5; possible D gene TRBD1, 5 bases. The germline CDR1 and CDR2 sequences are SNHLY and FYNNEI. The CDR3 loop spans 15 amino acids. Between the trimmed V and J ends, which lost 10 bases and 2 bases, there was a span of 18 bases. The DNA of the CDR3 is TGTGCCACAAAGCAGGGTGTTGCGGGCAATCAGCCCCAGCATTTT. The encoded protein is CATKQGVAGNQPQHF.

This rearrangement joins TRBV18 to TRBJ1-1, with TRBD1 identical over 9 bases. This CDR3 has 17 amino acids. Trimming removed 3 bases from V and 1 base from J; junction bases left unmatched: 9. Germline CDR1 KGHSH, CDR2 LQKENI. This CDR3 is CASSPVPGQGWNTEAFF. The CDR3 DNA sequence: TGTGCCAGCTCACCCGTCCCGGGACAGGGCTGGAACACTGAAGCTTTCTTT.

The table lists this clone with a count of one. V and J are TRBV10-3 and TRBJ1-2; 10 bases agree with TRBD1. V trimming: 10 bases; J trimming: 7 bases; junction bases outside the gene matches: 15. In germline, CDR1 is ENHRY, CDR2 SYGVKD. This CDR3 contains 15 residues. The CDR3 sequence: CATGPGTGVRGGYTF. The CDR3 DNA reads as TGTGCCACCGGACCTGGGACAGGGGTCAGGGGTGGCTACACCTTC.

The J gene is TRBJ1-1, the V gene TRBV11-2; TRBD1 aligns across 8 bases. The CDR3 has 16 residues. The germline gives CDR1 SGHAT, CDR2 FQNNGV. J gave up 1 base and V 5 bases, and 9 bases lay outside the gene matches. The CDR3 region is CASSEPGQETNTEAFF. The CDR3 region has the DNA TGTGCCAGCAGCGAACCGGGACAGGAGACGAACACTGAAGCTTTCTTT.

V is TRBV28 and J is TRBJ1-6; TRBD1 is a possible D gene (6 bases). V shed 5 bases and J shed 4 bases, with 15 bases lying between them. Germline CDR1 and CDR2: MDHEN and SYDVKM. The CDR3 totals 16 residues. CDR3 residues: CASSPGRGGYNSPLHF. Here the CDR3 DNA reads TGTGCCAGCAGTCCCGGCAGGGGCGGATATAATTCACCCCTCCACTTT.

This sequence joins TRBV5-5 and TRBJ2-7, with 11 bases aligning to TRBD1. Germline CDR1 is SGHKS and CDR2 is YYEKEE (reference sequence). Unmatched junction bases numbered 2, after V lost 0 bases and J lost 3 bases. The CDR3 is 15 residues long. CDR3 sequence: CASSLGTGGNYEQYF. The DNA of the CDR3 is TGTGCCAGCAGCTTGGGGACAGGGGGCAACTACGAGCAGTACTTC.

V is TRBV24-1 and J is TRBJ2-6, with a possible D match to TRBD1 (6 bases). V was shortened by 3 bases and J by 1 base, with 12 bases between the two germline ends. Germline CDR1 KGHDR, CDR2 SFDVKD. This CDR3 is 17 amino acids long. This CDR3 is CATSDRGSRSGANVLTF. In DNA, the CDR3 is TGTGCCACCAGTGATAGGGGGAGTCGTTCTGGGGCCAACGTCCTGACTTTC.

V is TRBV24-1 and J is TRBJ1-2; TRBD1 matches 12 bases. CDR1 is KGHDR and CDR2 is SFDVKD in the germline V gene. The CDR3 consists of 16 residues. Unmatched junction bases numbered 9, after V lost 3 bases and J lost 8 bases. The CDR3 loop is CATSDPKKGTGGGYTF. DNA for the CDR3: TGTGCCACCAGTGATCCTAAAAAGGGGACAGGGGGCGGCTACACCTTC.

In its sample, this clone was seen a few times. The rearrangement links TRBV2 to TRBJ1-2, with D possibly matching TRBD1 (5 bases). The CDR3 has 16 residues. CDR1 is SNHLY and CDR2 is FYNNEI in the germline V gene. Trimming stripped 4 bases from V and 9 bases from J, with 24 bases between. CDR3 protein: CASSGGREGSGERYTF. CDR3 nucleotides: TGTGCCAGCAGTGGTGGCAGGGAGGGATCCGGGGAGCGCTACACCTTC.

This chain uses TRBV7-8 with TRBJ2-7, with D perhaps matching TRBD1 (6 bases). Trimming removed 1 base from V and 7 bases from J, with 20 bases in between. Germline V lookup: CDR1 SGHVS, CDR2 FQNEAQ. The length of the CDR3 is 16 residues. CDR3 nucleotides: TGTGCCAGCAGCTTAGAATCAGACAGGAGGCGAGGGGAGCAGTACTTC. Amino acids: CASSLESDRRRGEQYF.

The chain joins TRBV15 to TRBJ2-3, with D possibly matching TRBD1 (5 bases). CDR1 is LNHNV and CDR2 is YYDKDF in the germline V gene (reference sequence). This CDR3 is 14 amino acids long. V lost 5 bases to trimming and J lost 2 bases, with 11 bases between them. The CDR3, as DNA: TGTGCCACCAGCTCAGGGATATCCACAGATACGCAGTATTTT. The encoded protein is CATSSGISTDTQYF.

This clone was picked up a small number of times. The J gene is TRBJ1-3, the V gene TRBV9; D is ambiguous. This CDR3 region has 16 residues. In germline, CDR1 is SGDLS, CDR2 YYNGEE. V was trimmed by 0 bases and J by 1 base, leaving 11 bases between them. The CDR3: CASSVGGWDSGNTIYF. DNA of the CDR3: TGTGCCAGCAGCGTAGGAGGGTGGGATTCTGGAAACACCATATATTTT.

In DNA, the CDR3 is TGTGCCATCAGTGTAACTAGCGGGAGCCCTTCCTACGAGCAGTACTTC. It translates to CAISVTSGSPSYEQYF. The chain employs TRBV10-3 and TRBJ2-7; 11 bases are a match to TRBD2. Trimming took 4 bases from V and 1 from J; bases not matched to a gene: 6. The CDR3 has 16 residues. CDR1 ENHRY and CDR2 SYGVKD come from the germline V gene.

The chain combines TRBV24-1 with TRBJ2-5; weak D call: TRBD2 (5 bases). CDR1 is KGHDR, CDR2 SFDVKD, per germline. The ends were cut back, 6 bases at V and 4 bases at J, with 14 bases in the middle. The CDR3 covers 14 residues. CDR3 amino acids: CATSTTKRTETQYF. DNA of the CDR3: TGTGCCACCAGTACTACTAAGCGGACAGAGACCCAGTACTTC.

The V gene is TRBV19, the J gene TRBJ2-5; D is possibly TRBD1 (5 bases). This CDR3 contains 13 residues. V lost 6 bases and J 2 bases, leaving 10 bases between the germline ends. Germline values: CDR1 LNHDA, CDR2 SQIVND (reference sequence). CDR3 DNA: TGTGCCAGTAGCAAGACAGTACAAGAGACCCAGTACTTC. This encodes CASSKTVQETQYF.

The genes are TRBV5-1 and TRBJ2-7; D is perhaps TRBD1 (6 bases). The germline V gene encodes CDR1 SGHRS and CDR2 YFSETQ. There are 15 residues in the CDR3. Trimming pared 3 bases from V and 0 bases from J, leaving 13 bases between. DNA of the CDR3: TGCGCCAGCAGCTCGGACAGTTTGAGCTCCTACGAGCAGTACTTC. As protein: CASSSDSLSSYEQYF.

The chain joins TRBV28 to TRBJ1-5; 7 bases agree with TRBD1. The CDR3 has 14 amino acids. J was trimmed by 6 bases and V by 6 bases; bases with no gene match: 8. Germline V gene lookup returns CDR1 MDHEN and CDR2 SYDVKM. CDR3 sequence: CASRKKGAAQPQHF. The CDR3 bases are TGTGCCAGCAGAAAAAAGGGGGCCGCTCAGCCCCAGCATTTT.

V is TRBV11-3 and J is TRBJ1-5, with a weak D call TRBD1 (6 bases). The CDR3 runs to 19 residues. The V end lost 4 bases, the J end lost 3 bases, and 25 bases lay between the germline ends. Germline CDR1 SGHNT, CDR2 YENEEA. The DNA for the CDR3 is TGTGCCAGCAGCTCTTACAGGGTAAGGTACCCACATTTCAATCAGCCCCAGCATTTT. This encodes CASSSYRVRYPHFNQPQHF.